The text below deals with one TCR beta chain. Its cognate antigen has yet to be identified. One base away there is no much larger clone; base qualities are not given. From the cysteine through the phenylalanine, the CDR3 covers 19 amino acids. The sequence is cut down to CDR3 DNA, 57 bases in frame from base 1. CDR1 and CDR2, looked up from the germline V gene (reference sequence), are SGHNT and YYREEE. V lost 3 bases and J lost 2 bases, and the count of bases not matched to a germline gene is 15. Samples from volunteer blood donors who had recovered from COVID-19 were contributed by a second Seattle source. Each collaborating institution followed its own protocols to collect whole blood in K2EDTA tubes. For TCRbeta analysis, collaborators shipped samples in one of three forms: frozen whole blood, isolated PBMCs, or DNA extracted from either of those sample types. This sample was taken from a study of blood T cell repertoires in COVID-19 (dated by TCRdb to the early 2020s). For the study in its entirety: The collaborator samples originated in the United States, Italy and Spain and spanned the acute and convalescent phases of COVID-19. The prospective study material was composed of cDNA or gDNA derived from T cells, B-cell-depleted T cells, or PBMCs. Subjects who had been exposed to COVID-19, were actively infected with it, or had recovered from it provided the deeply sampled blood TCRbeta repertoires that made up the dataset. The repertoires were released in a freely available public database intended as a resource for research on the immune response to SARS-CoV-2. Samples were obtained from the ongoing ImmuneRACE study (first 160 participants) and from approximately 1,200 subjects provided by 6 global collaborators. The sample metadata nearly always contained a de-identified subject ID, COVID-19 status, age in years and sex. Where available, HLA class I and class II types were taken from metadata supplied by the sample provider and were not determined by assay-based typing.

The immunoSEQ Assay, a bias-controlled multiplex PCR, was used to amplify TCRbeta CDR3 regions from genomic DNA. In the source study's methods: Nucleated cell counts per sample were estimated from amplification of reference gene primers within the assay. To quantify the absolute abundance of each unique TCRbeta CDR3 rearrangement, sequence reads were collapsed and filtered. For each sample, productive Simpson clonality was calculated by taking the square root of Simpson's diversity index across productive rearrangements. TCRdb provides this immuneACCESS table in a form limited to in-frame rearrangements. Some clones are lacking; in checked studies, under half of them reflect an unresolved V gene, and why the rest are absent is not known. From that table come the V and J calls and clone size; the DNA was used to work out D and trimming. The sample has some 160,000 clones on record, around four fifths of them singletons. Clones ranked in the top ten supply around a fifth of the sample.

Here is what the overall study found, with its caveats: How much clinical and demographic metadata was included differed by source and by participant, and the metadata was provided uncurated.

The clonotype was recovered from a woman between 65 and 79 years old who had recovered from COVID-19. What was sequenced was peripheral blood. Rearrangement joined TRBV5-4 to TRBJ1-1; the central 11 bases match TRBD1. Here is the DNA: TGTGCCAGCAGCTCCCCGGGACAGGGGGGCCTACGACTAAACACTGAAGCTTTCTTT. Translation gives CASSSPGQGGLRLNTEAFF.